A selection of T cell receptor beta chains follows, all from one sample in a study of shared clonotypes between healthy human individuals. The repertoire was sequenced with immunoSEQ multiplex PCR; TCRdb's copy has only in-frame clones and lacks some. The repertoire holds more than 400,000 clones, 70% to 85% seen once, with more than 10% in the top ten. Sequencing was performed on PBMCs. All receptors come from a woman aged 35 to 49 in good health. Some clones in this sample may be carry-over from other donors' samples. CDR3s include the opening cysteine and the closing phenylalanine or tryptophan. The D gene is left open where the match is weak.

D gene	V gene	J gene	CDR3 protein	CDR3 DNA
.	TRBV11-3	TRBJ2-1	CASSLELLNEQFF	TGTGCCAGCAGCTTAGAACTTCTTAATGAGCAGTTCTTC
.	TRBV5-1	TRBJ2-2	CASLLSGNTGELFF	TGCGCCAGCCTCCTAAGCGGGAACACCGGGGAGCTGTTTTTT
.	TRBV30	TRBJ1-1	CAWSTRTEALF	TGTGCCTGGAGTACTCGGACTGAAGCTCTCTTT
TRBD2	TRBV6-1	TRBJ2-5	CASSEAGGPRETQYF	TGTGCCAGCAGTGAAGCGGGAGGGCCTCGAGAGACCCAGTACTTC
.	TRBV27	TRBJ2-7	CASSLSWQGYEQYF	TGTGCCAGCAGTTTATCGTGGCAAGGATACGAGCAGTACTTC
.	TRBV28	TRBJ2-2	CASSLDTSSTGELFF	TGTGCCAGCAGTTTAGATACTAGCTCGACCGGGGAGCTGTTTTTT
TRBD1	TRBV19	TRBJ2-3	CASSTTGGSTDTQYF	TGTGCCAGTAGTACAACAGGGGGGAGCACAGATACGCAGTATTTT
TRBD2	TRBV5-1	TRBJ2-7	CASSPWGGSIYEQYF	TGCGCCAGCAGCCCATGGGGCGGGAGTATCTACGAGCAGTACTTC
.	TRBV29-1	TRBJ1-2	CSVVIDYGYTF	TGCAGCGTTGTAATCGACTATGGCTACACCTTC
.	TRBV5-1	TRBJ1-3	CASSLAGDGNTIYF	TGCGCCAGCAGCTTGGCGGGGGATGGAAACACCATATATTTT